One and the same sample provided the 29 T cell receptor beta chains below, sequenced in a study of cytomegalovirus exposure and HLA in healthy donors. Primers included in the PCR were 60 Vbeta and 13 Jbeta primers. Data came from immunoSEQ multiplex PCR; TCRdb stores just in-frame clones and leaves some out. The table lists roughly 110,000 clones, around four fifths of them singletons. The material sequenced was PBMCs. The receptor source for this set is a man aged 50-60 years in good health and CMV-seronegative.

This clone appeared a single time. This chain connects TRBV9 to TRBJ1-5, with TRBD1 as a possible D gene (6 bases). Germline CDR1 is SGDLS and CDR2 is YYNGEE. Trimming pared 3 bases from V and 1 base from J, leaving 11 bases between. This CDR3 region has 15 residues. The CDR3 loop is CASSGEGGSNQPQHF. CDR3 in DNA: TGTGCCAGCAGCGGAGAGGGGGGGAGCAATCAGCCCCAGCATTTT.

The rearrangement joins TRBV7-9 to TRBJ1-1, with D perhaps matching TRBD1 (5 bases). This CDR3 region has 14 residues. V dropped 2 bases and J dropped 5 bases, with 12 bases sitting between them. Germline CDR1 SEHNR, CDR2 FQNEAQ (reference sequence). This CDR3 is CASSLTQGDTEAFF. The CDR3 DNA is TGTGCCAGCAGCTTAACCCAGGGCGATACTGAAGCTTTCTTT.

The chain carries TRBV6-1 and TRBJ1-6, with 7 bases fitting TRBD1. Trimming cost V 4 bases and J 14 bases; bases outside gene matches: 14. Germline V gene lookup returns CDR1 MNHNS and CDR2 SASEGT. CDR3 length: 15 amino acids. The CDR3 is CASSGGTAYVPALHF. The CDR3, as DNA: TGTGCCAGCAGTGGGGGGACAGCCTATGTTCCGGCCCTCCACTTT.

J is TRBJ2-3 and V is TRBV7-2, with D possibly matching TRBD2 (6 bases). V was clipped by 4 bases and J by 2 bases, with 13 bases between them. The CDR3 length is 15 residues. Germline CDR1 is SGHTA and CDR2 is FQGNSA. CDR3 in DNA: TGTGCCAGCAGCTCCGGGACTCCCTCCACAGATACGCAGTATTTT. Translating gives CASSSGTPSTDTQYF.

This sequence joins TRBV7-6 and TRBJ1-1; no clear D. Germline CDR1 is SGHVS and CDR2 is FNYEAQ. The germline V and J ends were trimmed by 4 bases and 0 bases, with 9 bases remaining between them. This CDR3 contains 14 residues. The CDR3 sequence: CASSSGGVNTEAFF. The CDR3 nucleotides read TGTGCCAGCAGCTCCGGTGGAGTGAACACTGAAGCTTTCTTT.

The V gene is TRBV19, the J gene TRBJ2-4; D is possibly TRBD2 (5 bases). This CDR3 comprises 13 residues. Germline CDR1 reads LNHDA; CDR2 reads SQIVND (reference sequence). V was clipped by 2 bases and J by 12 bases, with 14 bases between them. DNA of the CDR3: TGTGCCAGTAGTATAAATCAGGAGGTCACTCAGTACTTC. Amino acids: CASSINQEVTQYF.

The V and J genes are TRBV4-1 and TRBJ2-5, with a weak D call TRBD2 (5 bases). The V and J ends lost 4 bases and 5 bases respectively, with 20 bases between them. Per the germline V gene, CDR1 is MGHRA and CDR2 is YSYEKL. The CDR3 loop spans 16 amino acids. The CDR3 region has the DNA TGCGCCAGCAGCCCCGGACTGGCGATTATAAGTGAGACCCAGTACTTC. It encodes CASSPGLAIISETQYF.

The count of this clone is one. Here the CDR3 DNA reads TGTGCCAGCACCCCGGGTGGACAGGGGATCTATGGCTACACCTTC. Translating it yields CASTPGGQGIYGYTF. This chain uses TRBV28 with TRBJ1-2; 9 bases are a match to TRBD1. The trim removed 7 bases at V and 4 bases at J, leaving 10 bases unmatched. This CDR3 region has 15 residues. CDR1 is MDHEN and CDR2 is SYDVKM in the germline V gene.

V usage is TRBV4-3 and J usage is TRBJ1-1, with D unclear. V dropped 3 bases and J dropped 1 base, with 9 bases sitting between them. This CDR3 region has 14 residues. CDR1 LGHNA and CDR2 YSLEER come from the germline V gene. CDR3 in amino acids: CASSQSWQNTEAFF. The CDR3 DNA is TGCGCCAGCAGCCAGTCCTGGCAGAACACTGAAGCTTTCTTT.

The chain's CDR3 is CASTEEQGNSPLHF. For the CDR3, the DNA is TGTGCCAGCACCGAGGAACAGGGTAATTCACCCCTCCACTTT. The gene calls are TRBV5-6 and TRBJ1-6; possible D gene TRBD1, 6 bases. V was cut by 6 bases and J by 6 bases, with 13 bases left in between. Per the germline V gene, CDR1 is SGHDT and CDR2 is YYEEEE. This CDR3 contains 14 residues.

V gene TRBV4-1 combines with J gene TRBJ1-5; 9 bases align to TRBD1. The CDR3 totals 16 residues. CDR1 is MGHRA and CDR2 is YSYEKL in the germline V gene. Losses at the gene ends were 4 bases for V and 0 bases for J; bases not matched to a gene: 4. The CDR3 loop is CASSRGQGYSNQPQHF. CDR3 nucleotides: TGCGCCAGCAGCCGGGGACAGGGATATAGCAATCAGCCCCAGCATTTT.

The chain joins TRBV2 to TRBJ2-1, with D possibly matching TRBD2 (7 bases). V was clipped by 8 bases and J by 0 bases, with 14 bases between them. CDR3 length equals 15 residues. Looked up from germline, CDR1 is SNHLY and CDR2 is FYNNEI. CDR3 residues: CASGGGGSSYNEQFF. The CDR3 nucleotides are TGTGCCAGCGGGGGCGGGGGAAGCTCCTACAATGAGCAGTTCTTC.

The gene calls are TRBV18 and TRBJ1-1; 10 positions match TRBD1. The CDR3 has 15 residues. V was pared by 1 base and J by 1 base, with 0 bases of the junction left unmatched. Germline V gives CDR1 KGHSH, CDR2 LQKENI. CDR3 in DNA: TGTGCCAGCTCACCACGGGACAGGGGGAACACTGAAGCTTTCTTT. Its translation: CASSPRDRGNTEAFF. Full variable domain (outside the CDR3, taken from reference TRBV18 and TRBJ1-1): NAGVMQNPRHLVRRRGQEARLRCSPMKGHSHVYWYRQLPEEGLKFMVYLQKENIIDESGMPKERFSAEFPKEGPSILRIQQVVRGDSAAYFCASSPRDRGNTEAFFGQGTRLTVV.

This sequence joins TRBV9 and TRBJ1-1, with D perhaps TRBD1 (5 bases). The length of the CDR3 is 14 residues. Trimming removed 5 bases at V and 8 bases at J, with 19 bases between. Germline CDR1 is SGDLS and CDR2 is YYNGEE. The CDR3 DNA is TGTGCCAGCAGTCTTACGGACACTTTTTCGGAAGCTTTCTTT. Amino acid sequence: CASSLTDTFSEAFF.

This rearrangement joins TRBV7-3 to TRBJ2-1; 8 positions match TRBD1. The CDR3 spans 15 residues. With V trimmed by 6 bases and J by 4 bases, 8 bases remained unmatched. The germline CDR1 and CDR2 sequences are SGHTA and FQGTGA. The CDR3: CASSSQGAVYNEQFF. CDR3 sequence (DNA): TGTGCCAGCAGTTCTCAGGGGGCCGTATACAATGAGCAGTTCTTC.

The gene calls are TRBV27 and TRBJ1-2, with TRBD1 as a possible D gene (6 bases). V lost 6 bases to trimming and J lost 3 bases, with 20 bases between them. The CDR3 is 16 residues long. Germline V lookup: CDR1 MNHEY, CDR2 SMNVEV (reference sequence). In nucleotides, the CDR3 is TGTGCCAGCAGACATGGGGGCGCGTGGGTTGACTATGGCTACACCTTC. It encodes CASRHGGAWVDYGYTF.

CDR3 nucleotide sequence: TGCGCCAGCAGCTTGGTGCAGGGTACGGACTATGGCTACACCTTC. As protein: CASSLVQGTDYGYTF. The genes are TRBV5-1 and TRBJ1-2; D perhaps matches TRBD1 (5 bases). Germline CDR1 is SGHRS and CDR2 is YFSETQ. The CDR3 is 15 amino acids. The V end was cut by 0 bases, the J end by 3 bases, with 12 bases between.

This clone was counted between two and nine times. The chain recombines TRBV4-3 with TRBJ2-2; 10 nucleotides agree with TRBD1. Germline values: CDR1 LGHNA, CDR2 YSLEER. The CDR3 has 15 residues. V lost 1 base and J lost 4; bases outside the gene matches: 0. The CDR3 sequence is CASSQGQGATGELFF. CDR3 nucleotide sequence: TGCGCCAGCAGCCAAGGACAGGGGGCCACCGGGGAGCTGTTTTTT.

The V and J genes are TRBV6-1 and TRBJ1-2; D possibly corresponds to TRBD1 (5 bases). V lost 6 bases and J 5 bases, leaving 13 bases between the germline ends. This CDR3 has 13 amino acids. From germline, CDR1 is MNHNS and CDR2 SASEGT. The CDR3 region has the DNA TGTGCCAGCAGCTTAGGGGTCTCGTATGGCTACACCTTC. Encoded protein: CASSLGVSYGYTF.

This chain links TRBV7-8 with TRBJ1-2; D is undetermined. Germline values: CDR1 SGHVS, CDR2 FQNEAQ. Trimming removed 5 bases at V and 6 bases at J, with 13 bases between. The CDR3 is 13 amino acids. CDR3 bases: TGTGCCAGCAGCCCAATAACGGTTAATGGCTACACCTTC. It specifies CASSPITVNGYTF.

This clone was picked up one time. The chain links TRBV7-9 to TRBJ2-3, with D perhaps TRBD1 (5 bases). The CDR3 has 16 amino acids. Trimming shortened V by 3 bases and J by 2 bases, and 15 bases separated the two germline ends. Germline V CDR1 and CDR2: SEHNR, FQNEAQ (reference sequence). The CDR3 DNA is TGTGCCAGCAGCTTTCGACAGTTATCCTTCACAGATACGCAGTATTTT. This translates into CASSFRQLSFTDTQYF.

The table lists this clone with a few counts. The chain is built from TRBV7-9 and TRBJ2-3; 9 bases match TRBD2. V was clipped by 6 bases and J by 5 bases; unmatched bases: 15. Germline V gives CDR1 SEHNR, CDR2 FQNEAQ (reference sequence). The length of the CDR3 is 17 residues. This CDR3 is CASRPPFRTSVGDTQYF. CDR3 nucleotides: TGTGCCAGCAGGCCCCCGTTTAGGACTAGCGTTGGAGATACGCAGTATTTT. Full variable domain (outside the CDR3, taken from reference TRBV7-9 and TRBJ2-3): DTGVSQNPRHKITKRGQNVTFRCDPISEHNRLYWYRQTLGQGPEFLTYFQNEAQLEKSRLLSDRFSAERPKGSFSTLEIQRTEQGDSAMYLCASRPPFRTSVGDTQYFGPGTRLTVL.

As to this clone: An end of the junction does not agree with germline; a read error may underlie this. This rearrangement joins TRBV9 to TRBJ1-6; D gene uncertain. Germline CDR1 is SGDLS and CDR2 is YYNGEE. CDR3 length equals 13 residues. The CDR3 bases are TGTGCCAACAGCGCCCATGAGGATTCACCCCTCCACTTT. Residues: CANSAHEDSPLHF.

This chain joins TRBV19 and TRBJ1-5, with a weak D call TRBD1 (6 bases). This CDR3 is built from 16 residues. Trimming shortened V by 4 bases and J by 4 bases, and 17 bases separated the two germline ends. Germline V gene data show CDR1 as LNHDA and CDR2 as SQIVND (reference sequence). The CDR3 DNA reads TGTGCCAGTAGTAAATCCGGGACAAATCTGAATCAGCCCCAGCATTTT. Encoded protein: CASSKSGTNLNQPQHF.

In DNA form, the CDR3 reads TGCGCCAGCAGCCCCAGTACCTCTGGGGCCAACGTCCTGACTTTC. Protein: CASSPSTSGANVLTF. The chain is built from TRBV5-1 and TRBJ2-6; D unresolved. Germline V gene sequence: CDR1 SGHRS, CDR2 YFSETQ. Between the trimmed V and J ends, which lost 4 bases and 0 bases, there was a span of 8 bases. There are 15 residues in the CDR3.

V usage is TRBV2 and J usage is TRBJ1-1, with 8 bases fitting TRBD1. This CDR3 contains 14 residues. V lost 4 bases and J lost 5; bases outside the gene matches: 6. Germline assignment: CDR1 SNHLY and CDR2 FYNNEI. CDR3 protein: CASSVSGGFTEAFF. DNA for the CDR3: TGTGCCAGCAGTGTCTCAGGGGGCTTTACTGAAGCTTTCTTT.

This clone appeared once. The chain is built from TRBV6-6 and TRBJ1-5; D gene unclear. The V gene's germline CDR1 is MNHNY and CDR2 SVGAGI (reference sequence). Trimming shortened V by 2 bases and J by 5 bases, and 13 bases separated the two germline ends. This CDR3 comprises 15 residues. The CDR3 region has the DNA TGTGCCAGCAGTTACAGGCTTTCAGAGGATCAGCCCCAGCATTTT. Amino acids: CASSYRLSEDQPQHF.

The chain uses TRBV7-2 and TRBJ2-7, with D unclear. CDR3 length: 12 amino acids. The V and J ends lost 4 bases and 0 bases respectively, with 4 bases between them. The V gene's germline CDR1 is SGHTA and CDR2 FQGNSA. The CDR3, as DNA: TGTGCCAGCAGCTCCCTCTCCTACGAGCAGTACTTC. Its protein product is CASSSLSYEQYF.

This chain links TRBV5-1 with TRBJ2-5; possible D gene TRBD2, 5 bases. The CDR3 is 14 residues long. Between the trimmed V and J ends, which lost 3 bases and 0 bases, there was a span of 9 bases. Germline assignment: CDR1 SGHRS and CDR2 YFSETQ. The CDR3 loop is CASSYPGNQETQYF. The CDR3 nucleotides are TGCGCCAGCAGCTACCCGGGAAACCAAGAGACCCAGTACTTC.